This T cell receptor (beta chain) is drawn from a study of human T cells and chemical hapten exposure. At the level of the study: Application of 0.01% DPC to the upper back was done by patch test, with a reading at 6 days.

With 3 bases removed from V and 0 bases from J, the gap between germline ends came to 5 bases. Germline V CDR1 and CDR2: LGHNA, YSLEER. CDR3 length equals 13 residues. Ten or more counts support this clonotype. Time point here: patch test 3, about 24 weeks after DPC sensitization. Specified treatment: therapeutic diphenylcyclopropenone sensitization with weekly scalp DPC. Blood was drawn before each patch test was applied. TCRdb reanalysed the RACE reads using MiXCR and keeps one entry per CDR3 protein. The sample lists roughly 200,000 distinct CDR3 sequences, around 25% seen once, with approximately 2.5% in the top ten.

This TCR was recovered from a woman aged 40 to 50 with alopecia areata. Some clones in this sample may be carry-over from other donors' samples. The chain carries TRBV4-3 and TRBJ1-1; D remains ambiguous. The material was whole blood, obtained in connection with sensitization to the hapten diphenylcyclopropenone (DPC). CDR3 DNA: TGCGCCAGCAGCCAGGTAATGAACACTGAAGCTTTCTTT. Translated: CASSQVMNTEAFF.